This T cell receptor (beta chain) was identified in a study of T cells in localized non-small cell lung cancer. A word on this clone: Its antigen is currently unknown.

General study findings and limits: Longer overall survival was associated with a higher density of T cells in the blood.

This table comes from immunoSEQ multiplex PCR, and its TCRdb copy is limited to in-frame clones, with some not included. The sample yields tens of thousands of clones, 92% seen once. The sequence was obtained from a female donor aged 60 or older with stage I lung adenocarcinoma. The sample in question was peripheral blood, obtained before any cancer treatment.

As DNA, the CDR3 is TGTGCCAGCAGGGCCGGAGGGACAGCATTCTCTGGGGCCAACGTCCTGACTTTC. Translating gives CASRAGGTAFSGANVLTF. V usage is TRBV28 and J usage is TRBJ2-6; maybe TRBD1 (7 bases). CDR1 is MDHEN, CDR2 SYDVKM, per germline. This CDR3 region has 18 residues. Trimming stripped 6 bases from V and 0 bases from J, with 18 bases between.